This entry features one T cell receptor beta chain sequence. Antigen specificity is unknown. The data are from a study of vaccination and CD4 T cells after COVID-19. Study at large: Investigators stimulated cells with overlapping spike peptides drawn from SARS-CoV-2, HCoV-NL63, HCoV-OC43 and HCoV-229E.

The Oncomine TCR Beta short-read assay sequenced DNA from cultured CD4+ T cells. TCRdb reprocessed the PCR reads via MiXCR and lists one record per CDR3 protein. The sample records about 13,000 distinct CDR3 sequences, 52% being singletons. Deletions cut 6 bases from V and 5 bases from J, with 23 bases between. The CDR3 is made up of 16 amino acids. CDR1 and CDR2 (germline): DFQATT, SNEGSKA (reference sequence). Treatment indicated: roughly 10-day PBMC culture with coronavirus spike peptide pools or control peptides (ViraFEST assay). About 1.9 million PBMCs went into each well for culture with approximately 9.4 IU/ml IL-2 and 7.5 to 10 ug/ml peptide pools.

The J gene is TRBJ2-1, the V gene TRBV20-1, with D hard to call. The source material was CD4+ T cells from blood, cultured in vitro. This TCR came from a human donor who had recovered from COVID-19. The CDR3 DNA reads as TGCAGTGCCCCCGACACCTCGGTGAGACACAACAATGAGCAGTTCTTC. Translating gives CSAPDTSVRHNNEQFF.